This TCR beta chain was profiled in a study of T cells after yellow fever vaccination. Study summary: Preparation used SMART-Seq v4 Ultra Low Input for the low-cell-number fractions. The study, taken as a whole, reports: Peaking on day 5 versus 15, the secondary response was faster but weaker. A limited proportion of clonotypes was detected within both the CD4 and CD8 compartments.

UMIs and a universal primer site were added when TCR cDNA was made by 5'RACE template switching. Each CDR3 protein is one row after TCRdb ran MiXCR on the 5' RACE reads. The sample holds about 220,000 distinct CDR3 sequences, over 6.5% seen once. The CDR3 has 14 amino acids. V was shortened by 5 bases and J by 5 bases, with 16 bases between the two germline ends. The germline V gene has CDR1 SGHTA and CDR2 FQGNSA. The table lists this clonotype with a few counts. Its matching antigen is unknown. The chain uses TRBV7-2 and TRBJ2-7, with a weak D call TRBD2 (7 bases). The input for sequencing was CD4+ T cells sorted from PBMCs, taken on the day of the yellow fever booster vaccination. The TCR was taken from a man aged 25 to 45 who received the YFV17D yellow fever vaccine. The CDR3 is CASSRSGTNHEQYF. As DNA, the CDR3 is TGTGCCAGCAGCCGAAGCGGGACAAACCACGAGCAGTACTTC. The entire variable domain, with the rest obtained from reference TRBV7-2 and TRBJ2-7, is as follows: GAGVSQSPSNKVTEKGKDVELRCDPISGHTALYWYRQSLGQGLEFLIYFQGNSAPDKSGLPSDRFSAERTGGSVSTLTIQRTQQEDSAVYLCASSRSGTNHEQYFGPGTRLTVT.